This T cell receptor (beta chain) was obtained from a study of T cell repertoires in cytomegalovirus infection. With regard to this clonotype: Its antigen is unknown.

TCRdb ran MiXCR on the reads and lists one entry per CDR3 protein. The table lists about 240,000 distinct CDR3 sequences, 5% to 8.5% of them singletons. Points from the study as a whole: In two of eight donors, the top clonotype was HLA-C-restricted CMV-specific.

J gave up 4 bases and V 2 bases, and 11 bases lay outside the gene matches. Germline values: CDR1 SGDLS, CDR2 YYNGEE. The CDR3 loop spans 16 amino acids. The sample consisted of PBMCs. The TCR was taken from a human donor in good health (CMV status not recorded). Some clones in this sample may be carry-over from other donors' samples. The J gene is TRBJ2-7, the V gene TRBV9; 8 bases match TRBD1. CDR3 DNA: TGTGCCAGCAGCGTCGGCTCCGGGACAGGACCGTACGAGCAGTACTTC. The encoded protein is CASSVGSGTGPYEQYF.